The clone carrying this TCR beta chain was seen a handful of times. Its antigen is as yet unknown. TCRbeta library preparation incorporated unique molecular identifiers. TCRdb recomputed calls from the PCR reads with MiXCR, one row per CDR3 protein. The sample yields roughly 790,000 distinct CDR3 sequences, around 15% seen once. The entry originates in a study of T-cell reconstitution after alpha-beta-depleted transplantation in children. Notes on the study in general: Newly produced T cells mostly accounted for T-cell counts and diversity one year post-transplant. As was reported, about two months after transplant, alpha-beta T cells came from several hundred expanded graft clones.

The CDR3 contains 12 residues. V was clipped by 7 bases and J by 8 bases, with 16 bases between them. CDR1 is DFQATT, CDR2 SNEGSKA, per germline (reference sequence). V usage is TRBV20-1 and J usage is TRBJ2-3; perhaps TRBD2 as D (5 bases). Specimen: PBMCs, mostly from graft donor cells, collected 360 days after TCRalphabeta/CD19-depleted stem cell transplant. The clonotype originates from a male patient younger than 18 who had a stem cell transplant for acute lymphoblastic leukemia, so the T cells may come from the graft donor. The CDR3 DNA reads as TGCAGTGGCCTGACATGGACTGGTACGCAGTATTTT. It translates to CSGLTWTGTQYF.